The 17 T cell receptor beta chains listed next were all sequenced from one sample in a study of neurological immune-mediated disorders (dated by TCRdb to the late 2010s). Libraries were prepared through 5' RACE. Sequencing was performed on an Illumina HiSeq 2500. TCRdb redid the processing of the public reads, applying fastp at Q25 and MiXCR, and retained in-frame beta chains. When rows share a CDR3 protein, they turn into one entry using the most common DNA and genes. The sample table holds under 90,000 distinct CDR3 sequences, of which 3% to 4% were seen once. The ten largest clones capture around 3.1% of the sample. The sample was PBMCs. These receptors were obtained from a woman in her forties or fifties with multiple sclerosis.

This clonotype was seen at least ten times. The J gene is TRBJ2-3, the V gene TRBV3-1; 8 nucleotides align to TRBD2. V lost 5 bases to trimming and J lost 1 base; unmatched junction nucleotides: 11. CDR3 length: 17 amino acids. Germline loops: CDR1 LGHDT, CDR2 YNNKEL (reference sequence). The CDR3 reads CASSSPTGGGRTDTQYF. CDR3 in DNA: TGTGCCAGCAGCTCACCGACGGGCGGGGGGCGCACAGATACGCAGTATTTT.

In this sample, this clonotype turned up a few times. The genes are TRBV20-1 and TRBJ1-5; no reliable D call. Per the germline V gene, CDR1 is DFQATT and CDR2 is SNEGSKA (reference sequence). Trimming removed 3 bases from V and 9 bases from J, with 15 bases in between. The CDR3 extends over 13 amino acids. The CDR3 reads CSARGRVHLPQHF. DNA for the CDR3: TGCAGTGCTAGGGGTCGAGTACATCTGCCCCAGCATTTT.

This clonotype was counted at least ten times. This sequence joins TRBV7-3 and TRBJ2-5, with D possibly being TRBD1 or TRBD2 (5 bases each). Per the germline V gene, CDR1 is SGHTA and CDR2 is FQGTGA. Deletions cut 2 bases from V and 0 bases from J, with 19 bases between. The CDR3 covers 18 residues. For the CDR3, the DNA is TGTGCCAGCAGCTTACCCATGGATGGGGGAGAGTACCAAGAGACCCAGTACTTC. Encoded protein: CASSLPMDGGEYQETQYF.

This clonotype was observed many times. The chain joins TRBV12-3 or TRBV12-4 to TRBJ2-1; a weak D match, TRBD2 (5 bases). The V end was cut by 6 bases, the J end by 0 bases, with 15 bases between. The CDR3 spans 16 residues. CDR3 protein: CASRSTVGSSYNEQFF. Here the CDR3 DNA reads TGTGCCAGCAGGTCGACCGTGGGGAGCTCCTACAATGAGCAGTTCTTC.

This clonotype was recorded many times. The rearrangement uses TRBV20-1 and TRBJ2-3; 9 bases fit TRBD2. Germline CDR1 is DFQATT and CDR2 is SNEGSKA (reference sequence). CDR3 size: 17 residues. Trimming cost V 1 base and J 7 bases; bases outside gene matches: 15. CDR3 loop: CSARGGTSSSRYNTQYF. CDR3 nucleotides: TGCAGTGCTAGAGGCGGGACTAGCTCCTCCCGATACAATACGCAGTATTTT.

There are many counts of this clonotype. J is TRBJ2-7 and V is TRBV28; D gene unclear. V was cut by 6 bases and J by 8 bases, with 17 bases left in between. The CDR3 totals 13 residues. Germline-derived CDR1 and CDR2 are MDHEN and SYDVKM. CDR3 amino acids: CASRPGHLVKQYF. The CDR3 nucleotides read TGTGCCAGCAGACCCGGGCACCTCGTGAAGCAGTACTTC.

This clonotype was seen repeatedly, ten times or more. This chain connects TRBV6-6 to TRBJ1-6; D is undetermined. CDR1 is MNHNY, CDR2 SVGAGI, per germline (reference sequence). The CDR3 has 15 residues. The germline V and J ends were trimmed by 6 bases and 6 bases, with 15 bases remaining between them. Here the CDR3 DNA reads TGTGCCAGCAGCCACCTCGGGGAAGGTAATTCACCCCTCCACTTT. As protein: CASSHLGEGNSPLHF.

This clonotype appeared many times. The J gene is TRBJ2-5, the V gene TRBV4-1; D unresolved. This CDR3 spans 15 amino acids. Trimming left V 0 bases short and J 9 bases short, with 17 bases between. Per germline, CDR1 MGHRA and CDR2 YSYEKL. This CDR3 is CASSQDPQRNMAQYF. CDR3 nucleotides: TGCGCCAGCAGCCAAGATCCCCAGCGCAACATGGCCCAGTACTTC.

At least ten counts were recorded for this clonotype. V gene TRBV5-1 combines with J gene TRBJ2-7; 9 bases are a match to TRBD1. Germline V gene data show CDR1 as SGHRS and CDR2 as YFSETQ. Germline trimming cut 1 base from V and 3 bases from J; bases unmatched to any gene: 5. The CDR3 sequence is 15 residues long. CDR3 protein: CASSLRTGGFYEQYF. Here the CDR3 DNA reads TGCGCCAGCAGCTTGCGTACAGGGGGCTTCTACGAGCAGTACTTC.

In this sample, this clonotype turned up many times. This sequence joins TRBV5-1 and TRBJ1-2, with D perhaps TRBD1 (5 bases). Trimming took 4 bases from V and 6 from J, leaving 19 bases between them. CDR1 and CDR2 (germline): SGHRS, YFSETQ. The CDR3 is 15 amino acids. DNA of the CDR3: TGCGCCAGCAGCACCGCCCTGACAGTCCGTGATGGCTACACCTTC. This codes for CASSTALTVRDGYTF.

This clonotype was observed many times. This chain uses TRBV9 with TRBJ2-4, with TRBD2 as a possible D gene (5 bases). The CDR3 consists of 16 residues. Germline lookup yields CDR1 SGDLS and CDR2 YYNGEE. Trimming left V 2 bases short and J 2 bases short, with 14 bases between. The CDR3 bases are TGTGCCAGCAGCGTGGTTGAGAGGGCGTCCAAAAACATTCAGTACTTC. This encodes CASSVVERASKNIQYF.

This clonotype was detected ten times or more. This chain uses TRBV6-1 with TRBJ1-2, with D perhaps matching TRBD1 (5 bases). Trimming pared 1 base from V and 4 bases from J, leaving 7 bases between. The CDR3 covers 13 residues. CDR1 and CDR2 (germline): MNHNS, SASEGT. CDR3 region: CASSEVGGYGYTF. The CDR3 DNA follows: TGTGCCAGCAGTGAAGTGGGGGGCTATGGCTACACCTTC.

This clonotype was found many times. V is TRBV3-1 and J is TRBJ1-2; possible D gene TRBD1, 5 bases. CDR3 size: 14 residues. Trimming shortened V by 0 bases and J by 3 bases, and 8 bases separated the two germline ends. Germline CDR1 is LGHDT and CDR2 is YNNKEL (reference sequence). This CDR3 is CASSQERGYYGYTF. The CDR3 nucleotides are TGTGCCAGCAGCCAAGAACGGGGCTACTATGGCTACACCTTC.

V usage is TRBV5-1 and J usage is TRBJ1-3; the D is unclear. This CDR3 has 14 amino acids. Germline CDR1 is SGHRS and CDR2 is YFSETQ. Trimming shortened V by 5 bases and J by 12 bases, and 21 bases separated the two germline ends. Here the CDR3 DNA reads TGCGCCAGCAGTGATAAGGGTCCTGGAAAAAACATATATTTT. It codes for CASSDKGPGKNIYF.

In this sample, this clonotype turned up many times. The genes are TRBV29-1 and TRBJ1-2; unclear D gene. The CDR3 runs 11 residues. V lost 4 bases to trimming and J lost 8 bases, with 11 bases between them. Germline CDR1 and CDR2: SQVTM and ANQGSEA. CDR3: CSVGPPPGYTF. CDR3 sequence (DNA): TGCAGCGTTGGGCCCCCTCCAGGCTACACCTTC.

This clonotype was recorded many times. The chain is built from TRBV4-1 and TRBJ2-4; 14 positions match TRBD2. The CDR3 covers 22 residues. Trimming took 0 bases from V and 1 from J; bases not matched to a gene: 14. CDR1 is MGHRA and CDR2 is YSYEKL in the germline V gene. The CDR3 spells CASSQEGKKTSGGAWAKNIQYF. DNA for the CDR3: TGCGCCAGCAGCCAAGAAGGCAAGAAGACTAGCGGGGGGGCCTGGGCCAAAAACATTCAGTACTTC.

There are many counts of this clonotype. The chain joins TRBV7-2 to TRBJ1-5; no reliable D call. The CDR3 contains 12 residues. Germline values: CDR1 SGHTA, CDR2 FQGNSA. V dropped 2 bases and J dropped 6 bases, with 5 bases sitting between them. CDR3 DNA: TGTGCCAGCAGCTTAATGGGTCAGCCCCAGCATTTT. This encodes CASSLMGQPQHF.